This T cell receptor beta chain was found in a study of beta chain features in type 1 diabetes. Findings and caveats of the study: For Type 1 diabetes patients, all four CD4+ subsets carried TCRB CDR3s that were moderately but significantly shorter. Naive, central memory and regulatory TCRB repertoires appeared more similar among patients than healthy donors. PCR might favor shorter templates, but any such skew would affect patients and controls equally.

TCRB transcripts that were expressed got sequenced, as all of the isolated RNA had been reverse transcribed. A few million reads, on average, came from each naive, central memory and regulatory T cell sample. Sequencing was performed with immunoSEQ multiplex PCR; in TCRdb, only in-frame clones are kept and a portion is missing. Among fewer than 350,000 clones listed, approximately 16% were seen once. Germline V gene lookup returns CDR1 SGHRS and CDR2 YFSETQ. V gave up 0 bases and J gave up 5 bases; unmatched junction bases: 6. CDR3 length equals 16 residues. Blood was drawn once from each donor into heparinised tubes. The draws averaged about 120 mL. The sample holds a few counts of this clone. The antigen is unknown.

V is TRBV5-1 and J is TRBJ2-3; the match to TRBD2 covers 10 bases. Sequencing was performed on naive CD4+ T cells from blood. The source of this sequence is a man between 18 and 35 years old with type 1 diabetes. In DNA form, the CDR3 reads TGCGCCAGCAGCTTGGAGCGGGGGGGCCAAGGAGATACGCAGTATTTT. Its protein product is CASSLERGGQGDTQYF.